Listed here are 28 T cell receptor beta chains from one sample, sequenced in a study of identical twins. Each CDR3 protein is one row after TCRdb ran MiXCR on the 5' RACE reads. The repertoire has about 720,000 distinct CDR3 sequences, roughly 18% of them found once; the top ten carry around 14%. Separately, the same data were catalogued under a study of T cells expressing NK-cell markers.

Sequences were obtained from PBMCs. Receptor source: a woman aged 18-29 years in good health.

This clonotype was detected a few times. This sequence joins TRBV20-1 and TRBJ1-2; 8 bases are a match to TRBD1. CDR1 and CDR2 from the germline V gene are DFQATT and SNEGSKA (reference sequence). The CDR3 loop spans 13 amino acids. V dropped 5 bases and J dropped 1; count of bases not matched to a gene: 3. CDR3 sequence reads: CSAGQGINYGYTF. The DNA of the CDR3 is TGCAGTGCTGGACAGGGAATTAACTATGGCTACACCTTC.

The chain uses TRBV12-3 or TRBV12-4 and TRBJ2-3; perhaps TRBD2 as D (6 bases). Between the trimmed V and J ends, which lost 5 bases and 14 bases, there was a span of 20 bases. CDR3 length equals 13 residues. Here the CDR3 DNA reads TGTGCCAGCAGTGTCCTCGGACTAAAAAGGTCGTATTTT. Translating it yields CASSVLGLKRSYF.

The chain employs TRBV7-8 and TRBJ1-5, with D unresolved. Looked up from germline, CDR1 is SGHVS and CDR2 is FQNEAQ. The CDR3 runs to 13 residues. The ends were cut back, 4 bases at V and 3 bases at J, with 7 bases in the middle. The CDR3, as DNA: TGTGCCAGCAGCTCTGAGGCCAATCAGCCCCAGCATTTT. Translation gives CASSSEANQPQHF.

This chain uses TRBV4-1 with TRBJ2-5; possible D gene TRBD2, 5 bases. Per the germline V gene, CDR1 is MGHRA and CDR2 is YSYEKL. The V gene lost 1 base and the J gene lost 3 bases, with 15 bases spanning the gap. The CDR3 runs 16 residues. The CDR3 region is CASSQAPFGREETQYF. DNA of the CDR3: TGCGCCAGCAGCCAAGCCCCGTTCGGGCGGGAAGAGACCCAGTACTTC.

This clonotype has only a few counts. This chain connects TRBV29-1 to TRBJ1-5; TRBD1 is a possible D gene (6 bases). V gave up 4 bases and J gave up 6 bases, with 10 bases separating them. The CDR3 runs to 12 residues. Germline values: CDR1 SQVTM, CDR2 ANQGSEA. In nucleotides, the CDR3 is TGCAGCGTTGCCCAGGGGAGTCAGCCCCAGCATTTT. Amino acid sequence: CSVAQGSQPQHF.

This clonotype was counted a few times. The V and J genes are TRBV7-9 and TRBJ2-7, with D perhaps matching TRBD2 (6 bases). V gave up 1 base and J gave up 2 bases, with 9 bases separating them. CDR3 size: 14 residues. CDR1 is SEHNR, CDR2 FQNEAQ, per germline (reference sequence). CDR3 coding DNA: TGTGCCAGCAGCTTAGTAGCGGAAGCCTACGAGCAGTACTTC. It codes for CASSLVAEAYEQYF.

This clonotype was detected a few times. The genes are TRBV5-1 and TRBJ2-2, with 8 bases identical to TRBD2. Germline-derived CDR1 and CDR2 are SGHRS and YFSETQ. V shed 4 bases and J 4 bases; nucleotides not matched to a gene: 6. The CDR3 is 15 amino acids. The CDR3 DNA sequence: TGCGCCAGCAGCCTCGGGGGGGCAGGCACCGGGGAGCTGTTTTTT. Translated: CASSLGGAGTGELFF. The complete variable domain, with remaining parts taken from reference TRBV5-1 and TRBJ2-2, reads KAGVTQTPRYLIKTRGQQVTLSCSPISGHRSVSWYQQTPGQGLQFLFEYFSETQRNKGNFPGRFSGRQFSNSRSEMNVSTLELGDSALYLCASSLGGAGTGELFFGEGSRLTVL.

This clonotype has more than one count but fewer than ten. The chain recombines TRBV20-1 with TRBJ2-1; 7 bases map to TRBD2. CDR3 size: 14 residues. V shed 4 bases, J shed 1 base, and the junction held 4 bases outside the gene matches. CDR1 is DFQATT, CDR2 SNEGSKA, per germline (reference sequence). CDR3 DNA sequence: TGCAGTGCTAAACCTAGCGGATCCTACAATGAGCAGTTCTTC. This codes for CSAKPSGSYNEQFF.

A few counts support this clonotype. The rearrangement uses TRBV5-1 and TRBJ2-4; 8 bases agree with TRBD1. From germline, CDR1 is SGHRS and CDR2 YFSETQ. J lost 0 bases, V lost 0 bases, and 14 bases had no gene match. The CDR3 has 20 amino acids. This chain's CDR3 is CASSLDGDRRVRGAKNIQYF. The CDR3 DNA reads TGCGCCAGCAGCTTGGATGGGGACAGGAGAGTACGGGGAGCCAAAAACATTCAGTACTTC.

The gene calls are TRBV5-1 and TRBJ2-1; no definite D call. The germline V and J ends were trimmed by 5 bases and 9 bases, with 15 bases remaining between them. The CDR3 consists of 13 residues. Germline V CDR1 and CDR2: SGHRS, YFSETQ. In DNA, the CDR3 is TGCGCCAGCAGTTTAACTCTAGTAGGTGAGCAGTTCTTC. Its protein product is CASSLTLVGEQFF. The full variable domain, rest sourced from reference TRBV5-1 and TRBJ2-1, is KAGVTQTPRYLIKTRGQQVTLSCSPISGHRSVSWYQQTPGQGLQFLFEYFSETQRNKGNFPGRFSGRQFSNSRSEMNVSTLELGDSALYLCASSLTLVGEQFFGPGTRLTVL.

This clonotype has just a few counts. The chain employs TRBV20-1 and TRBJ2-5; possibly TRBD1 or TRBD2 for D (5 bases each). Trimming cost V 6 bases and J 3 bases, with 20 bases left between them. There are 15 residues in the CDR3. Germline V CDR1 and CDR2: DFQATT, SNEGSKA (reference sequence). Written as DNA, the CDR3 is TGCAGTGCCGAGGGGAACACTTTGGGGAAAGAGACCCAGTACTTC. This codes for CSAEGNTLGKETQYF.

This clonotype was detected many times. The chain employs TRBV6-1 and TRBJ2-1, with a weak D call TRBD1 (6 bases). Trimming removed 8 bases from V and 5 bases from J, with 16 bases in between. The CDR3 covers 14 residues. The V gene's germline CDR1 is MNHNS and CDR2 SASEGT. CDR3 in DNA: TGTGCCAGCCGAAGGACAGATGGGAACAATGAGCAGTTCTTC. This codes for CASRRTDGNNEQFF.

This chain joins TRBV5-5 and TRBJ2-1, with 9 bases fitting TRBD2. CDR3 length: 16 residues. Germline CDR1 is SGHKS and CDR2 is YYEKEE (reference sequence). After removal of 0 bases from V and 3 bases from J, the junction contained 4 bases not matched to a gene. The CDR3 is CASSLEASGIYNEQFF. DNA for the CDR3: TGTGCCAGCAGCTTGGAGGCTAGCGGGATCTACAATGAGCAGTTCTTC.

This clonotype was observed many times. The gene calls are TRBV7-2 and TRBJ2-3, with 14 bases that match TRBD2. This CDR3 region has 16 residues. The germline gives CDR1 SGHTA, CDR2 FQGNSA. V dropped 5 bases and J dropped 5; count of bases not matched to a gene: 6. For the CDR3, the DNA is TGTGCCAGCAGCCCACGACTAGCGGGAGGGCTAGATACGCAGTATTTT. Protein product: CASSPRLAGGLDTQYF.

This chain uses TRBV5-1 with TRBJ2-7, with 9 bases lining up with TRBD1. This CDR3 spans 16 amino acids. Germline assignment: CDR1 SGHRS and CDR2 YFSETQ. The ends lost 0 bases at V and 3 bases at J; junction bases unmatched: 7. CDR3 in amino acids: CASSLGDRDDFYEQYF. In nucleotides, the CDR3 is TGCGCCAGCAGCTTGGGGGACAGGGATGACTTCTACGAGCAGTACTTC.

This clonotype was recorded many times. The chain has TRBV20-1 and TRBJ2-1; 14 positions agree with TRBD2. Per germline, CDR1 DFQATT and CDR2 SNEGSKA (reference sequence). CDR3 length equals 14 residues. With V trimmed by 6 bases and J by 9 bases, 7 bases remained unmatched. CDR3 residues: CSARTSGRRIEQFF. For the CDR3, the DNA is TGCAGTGCGAGGACTAGCGGGAGGCGTATTGAGCAGTTCTTC.

The chain links TRBV3-1 to TRBJ1-1, with unresolved D. This CDR3 region has 13 residues. CDR1 and CDR2 (germline): LGHDT, YNNKEL (reference sequence). Trimming took off 4 bases at V and 3 bases at J, with 9 bases between the two ends. DNA for the CDR3: TGTGCCAGCAGCCTCCGGGAGTACACTGAAGCTTTCTTT. Its protein product is CASSLREYTEAFF.

At least ten counts were recorded for this clonotype. The chain joins TRBV20-1 to TRBJ1-5; 9 nucleotides line up with TRBD1. V shed 5 bases, J shed 6 bases, and the junction held 8 bases outside the gene matches. The CDR3 runs 14 residues. Germline V gene data show CDR1 as DFQATT and CDR2 as SNEGSKA (reference sequence). The CDR3 loop reads CSAEDRGGSQPQHF. In nucleotides, the CDR3 is TGCAGTGCTGAGGACAGGGGAGGGAGTCAGCCCCAGCATTTT.

This chain joins TRBV12-3 or TRBV12-4 and TRBJ1-4; TRBD1 matches at 7 bases. The CDR3 contains 15 residues. After removal of 3 bases from V and 7 bases from J, the junction contained 8 bases not matched to a gene. The chain's CDR3 is CASSFVTTGSEKLFF. The CDR3 DNA follows: TGTGCCAGCAGTTTTGTCACGACAGGGAGTGAAAAACTGTTTTTT.

The rearrangement links TRBV12-3 or TRBV12-4 to TRBJ2-2, with D maybe TRBD2 (5 bases). This CDR3 contains 13 residues. Trimming stripped 8 bases from V and 6 bases from J, with 13 bases between. CDR3 nucleotide sequence: TGTGCCAGCGAGAAGAGGGCCCCCGGGGAGCTGTTTTTT. This gives the protein CASEKRAPGELFF.

This clonotype was observed many times. The V and J genes are TRBV5-5 and TRBJ2-2, with D possibly being TRBD1 (6 bases). Looked up from germline, CDR1 is SGHKS and CDR2 is YYEKEE (reference sequence). CDR3 length: 15 amino acids. V dropped 4 bases and J dropped 3 bases, with 13 bases sitting between them. CDR3 amino acids: CASSPTGGDTGELFF. The DNA of the CDR3 is TGTGCCAGCAGCCCGACAGGCGGTGACACCGGGGAGCTGTTTTTT.

The rearrangement uses TRBV9 and TRBJ1-5, with D tentatively TRBD1 (5 bases). The V end was cut by 5 bases, the J end by 3 bases, with 12 bases between. The V gene's germline CDR1 is SGDLS and CDR2 YYNGEE. The CDR3 spans 14 residues. The CDR3: CASSTGSYNQPQHF. The CDR3 coding sequence is TGTGCCAGCAGTACAGGTTCCTACAATCAGCCCCAGCATTTT.

Concerning this clonotype: At one boundary the junction diverges from the germline segment, which might be a read error. The gene calls are TRBV2 and TRBJ2-1; D is perhaps TRBD2 (6 bases). CDR1 and CDR2 from the germline V gene are SNHLY and FYNNEI. This CDR3 has 12 amino acids. In DNA, the CDR3 is TGTGCCAGCAGTGAGACGCGGGGCTTCAAGGTCTTC. Translating it yields CASSETRGFKVF.

The chain links TRBV12-3 or TRBV12-4 to TRBJ1-2; 9 positions match TRBD1. This CDR3 comprises 13 residues. V lost 6 bases and J lost 6; bases outside the gene matches: 5. Here the CDR3 DNA reads TGTGCCAGCAGGCTGACAGGGGGGAATGGCTACACCTTC. This encodes CASRLTGGNGYTF.

This clonotype was observed a few times. V gene TRBV6-1 combines with J gene TRBJ2-1, with TRBD2 as a possible D gene (7 bases). V lost 6 bases and J 0 bases, leaving 15 bases between the germline ends. Germline lookup yields CDR1 MNHNS and CDR2 SASEGT. The CDR3 loop spans 16 amino acids. CDR3 coding DNA: TGTGCCAGCAGAGGGGAGGGGGATAGCTCCTACAATGAGCAGTTCTTC. As protein: CASRGEGDSSYNEQFF.

The chain is built from TRBV20-1 and TRBJ2-7; TRBD1 matches at 7 bases. Germline CDR1 reads DFQATT; CDR2 reads SNEGSKA (reference sequence). The length of the CDR3 is 14 residues. Trimming took 2 bases from V and 2 from J; bases not matched to a gene: 6. CDR3 sequence (DNA): TGCAGTGCTAGACGCGACAGGGCCACCTACGAGCAGTACTTC. It encodes CSARRDRATYEQYF.

This clonotype was picked up a small number of times. The V and J genes are TRBV30 and TRBJ1-6; possibly TRBD1 for D (5 bases). Deletions cut 0 bases from V and 8 bases from J, with 14 bases between. The CDR3 contains 15 residues. Germline CDR1 is GTSNPN and CDR2 is SVGIG (reference sequence). The CDR3 DNA reads as TGTGCCTGGAGTGTAGGGGTTAGGATCGATTCACCCCTCCACTTT. This gives the protein CAWSVGVRIDSPLHF.

This clonotype was recorded a few times. The chain links TRBV18 to TRBJ1-1; 9 bases are shared with TRBD1. Germline V lookup: CDR1 KGHSH, CDR2 LQKENI. This CDR3 has 14 amino acids. The junction had 9 bases not matched to a gene; V was cut back by 4 bases and J by 9 bases. The DNA of the CDR3 is TGTGCCAGCTCACTGGTAACCGGGACAGGGCAAGCTTTCTTT. This gives the protein CASSLVTGTGQAFF.